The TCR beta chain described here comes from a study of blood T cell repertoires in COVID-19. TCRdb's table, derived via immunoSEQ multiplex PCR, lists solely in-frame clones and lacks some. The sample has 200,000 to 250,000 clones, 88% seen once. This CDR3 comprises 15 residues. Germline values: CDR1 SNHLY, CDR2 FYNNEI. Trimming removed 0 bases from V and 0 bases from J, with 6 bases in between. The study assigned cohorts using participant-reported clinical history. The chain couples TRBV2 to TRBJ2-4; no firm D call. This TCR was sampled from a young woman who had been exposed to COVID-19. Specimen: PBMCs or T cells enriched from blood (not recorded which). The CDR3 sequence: CASSEAPIAKNIQYF. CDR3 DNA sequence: TGTGCCAGCAGTGAAGCCCCAATAGCCAAAAACATTCAGTACTTC.